A selection of T cell receptor beta chains follows, all from one sample in a study of blood T cell repertoires in COVID-19. TCRdb keeps only in-frame clones here, not all; method: immunoSEQ multiplex PCR. The data contain roughly 480,000 clones, about 88% of them seen just once; the ten biggest clones take up approximately 0.9%. The sample was peripheral blood. The receptors originated from a man younger than 30 with COVID-19, enrolled during active disease. Both conserved end residues are part of each CDR3. Each record gives: clone size, J gene, V gene, D gene, CDR3 DNA, CDR3 protein. A D gene is named only where the DNA matches it firmly. Where a row states a size, it is once, few, many or the class of an expanded clone; other rows omit it.

size: -; J: TRBJ1-4; V: TRBV5-8; D: -; DNA: TGTGCCAGCAGCCGCACGAGGAGGGGAAGTGGCGAAAAACTGTTTTTT; CDR3: CASSRTRRGSGEKLFF
size: -; J: TRBJ2-1; V: TRBV3-1/TRBV3-2; D: -; DNA: TGTGCCAGCAGCCAAATGGCGGGGGCTGGCAATGAGCAGTTCTTC; CDR3: CASSQMAGAGNEQFF
size: once; J: TRBJ2-7; V: TRBV6-2/TRBV6-3; D: -; DNA: TGTGCCAGCAACCCAATACCGGGACTCATCTCCTACGAGCAGTACTTC; CDR3: CASNPIPGLISYEQYF
size: -; J: TRBJ1-4; V: TRBV7-2; D: TRBD1; DNA: TGTGCCAGCAGCTTGGACAGGGGGCCTACTAATGAAAAACTGTTTTTT; CDR3: CASSLDRGPTNEKLFF
size: -; J: TRBJ1-3; V: TRBV6-5; D: -; DNA: TGTGCCAGCAGTTACATGGGGAGCTCTGGAAACACCATATATTTT; CDR3: CASSYMGSSGNTIYF
size: -; J: TRBJ2-1; V: TRBV11-3; D: -; DNA: TGTGCCAGCAAAAAACAGGGAGCGAATGAGCAGTTCTTC; CDR3: CASKKQGANEQFF
size: -; J: TRBJ2-7; V: TRBV27; D: TRBD2; DNA: TGTGCCAGCTCCGCCGGACTAGCGGGATTCGTCTCCTACGAGCAGTACTTC; CDR3: CASSAGLAGFVSYEQYF
size: few; J: TRBJ1-2; V: TRBV7-9; D: TRBD1; DNA: TGTGCCAGCAGCCGCCGGGACAGGGAGACTTGCACCTTC; CDR3: CASSRRDRETCTF
size: -; J: TRBJ1-1; V: TRBV4-1; D: -; DNA: TGCGCCAGCAGCCAAGATATAGGGGACACTGAAGCTTTCTTT; CDR3: CASSQDIGDTEAFF
size: -; J: TRBJ2-7; V: TRBV5-6; D: -; DNA: TGTGCCAGCTCCCAGGGACTTCATGGCAGCTCCTACGAGCAGTACTTC; CDR3: CASSQGLHGSSYEQYF
size: -; J: TRBJ2-1; V: TRBV2; D: TRBD2; DNA: TGTGCCAGCAGTTTACTAGCGGGGGCCTACAATGAGCAGTTCTTC; CDR3: CASSLLAGAYNEQFF
size: -; J: TRBJ2-7; V: TRBV29-1; D: TRBD2; DNA: TGCAGCGGCCTACGGATGGGCGGGGGGTCGTACGAGCAGTACTTC; CDR3: CSGLRMGGGSYEQYF
size: -; J: TRBJ2-5; V: TRBV7-8; D: -; DNA: TGTGCCAGCAGCTTTCCCCCCGGGGCCCAGTACTTC; CDR3: CASSFPPGAQYF
size: once; J: TRBJ2-5; V: TRBV7-8; D: -; DNA: TGTGCCAGCAGCTTAGGAGGCGGGCAAGAGACCCAGTACTTC; CDR3: CASSLGGGQETQYF
size: -; J: TRBJ2-6; V: TRBV5-1; D: TRBD1; DNA: TGCGCCAGCAGCAGGACAGGGCTGGTCTCGGCCAACGTCCTGACTTTC; CDR3: CASSRTGLVSANVLTF
size: -; J: TRBJ1-6; V: TRBV2; D: TRBD1; DNA: TGTGCCAGCACCGACAGGGTCGGTTCACCCCTCCACTTT; CDR3: CASTDRVGSPLHF
size: -; J: TRBJ1-1; V: TRBV7-9; D: TRBD1; DNA: TGTGCCAGCAGCTCAACACAGGGGTTTGAAGCTTTCTTT; CDR3: CASSSTQGFEAFF
size: -; J: TRBJ2-1; V: TRBV28; D: TRBD2; DNA: TGTGCCAGCCGAAAGCCGGGACTAAGAAAGTACAATGAGCAGTTCTTC; CDR3: CASRKPGLRKYNEQFF
size: few; J: TRBJ1-6; V: TRBV11-2; D: -; DNA: TGTGCCAGCCCGGGGTATAGCTCACCCCTCCACTTT; CDR3: CASPGYSSPLHF
size: -; J: TRBJ2-7; V: TRBV7-9; D: -; DNA: TGTGCCAGCAGCTTAGATGGGCCCTACGAGCAGTACTTC; CDR3: CASSLDGPYEQYF
size: -; J: TRBJ2-7; V: TRBV7-9; D: -; DNA: TGTGCCAGCAGCTTGGGACTCAACTCCTACGAGCAGTACTTC; CDR3: CASSLGLNSYEQYF
size: -; J: TRBJ2-5; V: TRBV12-5; D: TRBD2; DNA: TGTGCTAGTGGTCCCACTAGCGGGGGTACCGGGACCCAGTACTTC; CDR3: CASGPTSGGTGTQYF
size: few; J: TRBJ2-7; V: TRBV5-6; D: TRBD1; DNA: TGTGCCAGCAGCTTGTCAGACAGGGACCACGAGCAGTACTTC; CDR3: CASSLSDRDHEQYF
size: few; J: TRBJ1-2; V: TRBV6-1; D: -; DNA: TGTGCCAGCAGTGAAAACAGGGTGGACTATGGCTACACCTTC; CDR3: CASSENRVDYGYTF
size: -; J: TRBJ1-5; V: TRBV12-3/TRBV12-4; D: -; DNA: TGTGCCAGCAGTTTTCGCCGTACACAGCCCCAGCATTTT; CDR3: CASSFRRTQPQHF
size: -; J: TRBJ2-1; V: TRBV7-8; D: -; DNA: TGTGCCAGCAGCCTTTTGGGGGAGGTTCTCCAGTTCTTC; CDR3: CASSLLGEVLQFF
size: -; J: TRBJ1-2; V: TRBV6-5; D: -; DNA: TGTGCCACCTTCTCTACAGGGAAATCCTATGGCTACACCTTC; CDR3: CATFSTGKSYGYTF
size: -; J: TRBJ2-7; V: TRBV5-5; D: TRBD2; DNA: TGTGCCAGCAGCGCGGGACTAGCGGAGTTCCGGGAGTACTTC; CDR3: CASSAGLAEFREYF
size: -; J: TRBJ1-1; V: TRBV24-1; D: -; DNA: TGTGCCACCAGTGATTTGGGGGGGGACACTGAAGCTTTCTTT; CDR3: CATSDLGGDTEAFF
size: -; J: TRBJ2-2; V: TRBV14; D: TRBD1; DNA: TGTGCCAGCAGCCAATCTAAGGACAGGAGGACCGGGGAGCTGTTTTTT; CDR3: CASSQSKDRRTGELFF
size: -; J: TRBJ1-2; V: TRBV4-1; D: -; DNA: TGCGCCAGCAGCCCAAATTCTATTGGGGCCAGGGTATCTGGTGGCTACACCTTC; CDR3: CASSPNSIGARVSGGYTF
size: -; J: TRBJ2-3; V: TRBV24-1; D: -; DNA: TGTGCCACCAGTGATTCCCAGCGGAGCACAGATACGCAGTATTTT; CDR3: CATSDSQRSTDTQYF
size: few; J: TRBJ2-1; V: TRBV11-2; D: TRBD2; DNA: TGTGCCAGCAGGTCCCTAGCGGGAGAAGGTGAGCAGTTCTTC; CDR3: CASRSLAGEGEQFF
size: -; J: TRBJ1-2; V: TRBV3-1/TRBV3-2; D: -; DNA: TGTGCCAGCAGCCAAGCGGCGGATGGCTACACCTTC; CDR3: CASSQAADGYTF
size: -; J: TRBJ1-2; V: TRBV29-1; D: -; DNA: TGCAGCGGCGGGGGGGATGGCTACACCTTC; CDR3: CSGGGDGYTF
size: -; J: TRBJ2-2; V: TRBV19; D: TRBD2; DNA: TGTGCCAGTAGTTCTAGCGGGCGGACGAACACCGGGGAGCTGTTTTTT; CDR3: CASSSSGRTNTGELFF
size: -; J: TRBJ2-5; V: TRBV7-9; D: TRBD2; DNA: TGTGCCAGCAGCCCTAGCGGCGGGGTAATGCAAGAGACCCAGTACTTC; CDR3: CASSPSGGVMQETQYF
size: -; J: TRBJ2-7; V: TRBV2; D: -; DNA: TGTGCCAGCAGTTCCTTTAACTACGAGCAGTACTTC; CDR3: CASSSFNYEQYF
size: -; J: TRBJ2-5; V: TRBV12-5; D: TRBD2; DNA: TGTGCTAGTGGTTTGCTCTCGGGAGGGTCGAGGGAGACCCAGTACTTC; CDR3: CASGLLSGGSRETQYF
size: -; J: TRBJ2-1; V: TRBV30; D: -; DNA: TGTGCCTGGAGTGTAGTAGGAGGTGAGCAGTTCTTC; CDR3: CAWSVVGGEQFF
size: once; J: TRBJ2-1; V: TRBV9; D: -; DNA: TGTGCCAGCAGCCGCCGCCAGGACAGCTCCTACAATGAGCAGTTCTTC; CDR3: CASSRRQDSSYNEQFF
size: -; J: TRBJ2-7; V: TRBV27; D: TRBD2; DNA: TGTGCCAGCAGTCCGGGACTAGCGGGAGTTCTACACGAGCAGTACTTC; CDR3: CASSPGLAGVLHEQYF
size: -; J: TRBJ1-2; V: TRBV6-5; D: -; DNA: TGTGCCAGCAAGAGGTCGGGAGTCTATGGCTACACCTTC; CDR3: CASKRSGVYGYTF
size: -; J: TRBJ2-1; V: TRBV19; D: TRBD1; DNA: TGTGCCAGTAGCCGACAGGGTTTGAATGAGCAGTTCTTC; CDR3: CASSRQGLNEQFF
size: once; J: TRBJ2-5; V: TRBV6-5; D: -; DNA: TGTGCCAGCAGCCTAGCTCCTCAAGAGACCCAGTACTTC; CDR3: CASSLAPQETQYF
size: few; J: TRBJ2-1; V: TRBV9; D: TRBD1; DNA: TGTGCCAGCAGCGCCGACAGGGTTAGCTACAATGAGCAGTTCTTC; CDR3: CASSADRVSYNEQFF
size: once; J: TRBJ2-4; V: TRBV9; D: TRBD2; DNA: TGTGCCAGCAGCGTATCAGGAGCGGGAAGGAACATTCAGTACTTC; CDR3: CASSVSGAGRNIQYF
size: -; J: TRBJ2-3; V: TRBV11-1; D: TRBD2; DNA: TGTGCCAGCAGCGTCGGACTAGCGATTGATACGCAGTATTTT; CDR3: CASSVGLAIDTQYF
size: -; J: TRBJ2-2; V: TRBV9; D: -; DNA: TGTGCCAGCAGCCGCCAGTATCGAGCGGTGAACACCGGGGAGCTGTTTTTT; CDR3: CASSRQYRAVNTGELFF
size: -; J: TRBJ1-2; V: TRBV19; D: -; DNA: TGTGCCAGTAGTATCGAGCCAGGGCAAGGCTACACCTTC; CDR3: CASSIEPGQGYTF
size: -; J: TRBJ1-4; V: TRBV7-2; D: -; DNA: TGTGCCAGCAGCTTAGATCAGGGTGAAAAACTGTTTTTT; CDR3: CASSLDQGEKLFF
size: -; J: TRBJ1-2; V: TRBV3-1/TRBV3-2; D: -; DNA: TGTGCCAGCAGCCTAGACCACGGGAGACCCTATGGCTACACCTTC; CDR3: CASSLDHGRPYGYTF
size: few; J: TRBJ1-2; V: TRBV2; D: TRBD1; DNA: TGTGCCAGCAGTGAGTATTCTGGCAGGGGGCATCACAACTATGGCTACACCTTC; CDR3: CASSEYSGRGHHNYGYTF
size: once; J: TRBJ2-1; V: TRBV20-1; D: TRBD2; DNA: TGCAGTGCTAGTATCGGAGTGTGGCGGGGGGGGACCTACAATGAGCAGTTCTTC; CDR3: CSASIGVWRGGTYNEQFF
size: -; J: TRBJ1-4; V: TRBV19; D: -; DNA: TGTGCCAGTAGTACCTTAATGTCAACTAATGAAAAACTGTTTTTT; CDR3: CASSTLMSTNEKLFF